This entry concerns a single T cell receptor beta chain. Its cognate antigen is unknown. Constant-region reverse primers amplified full-length variable regions, followed by semi-nested Nested Universal Primer A PCR. TCRdb used MiXCR to reprocess the 5' RACE reads, holding one entry per CDR3 protein. The table has 30,000 or so distinct CDR3 sequences, 25% to 30% seen once. Cells sorted as Tregs were CD4+, CD25+ and CD127-/low. Study-wide results and caveats: Tumor Treg TCRs overlapped most with tumor naive CD4+ cells.

This TCR came from a female donor with breast cancer. Sequencing was carried out using tumor-infiltrating Tregs sorted from the breast tumor.

DNA of the CDR3: TGTGCCAGCAGAAGGGACAGAAACTATGGCTACACCTTC. Protein product: CASRRDRNYGYTF. This sequence joins TRBV7-2 and TRBJ1-2; 7 nucleotides align to TRBD1. This CDR3 is built from 13 residues. Germline trimming cut 6 bases from V and 2 bases from J; bases unmatched to any gene: 3. Per the germline V gene, CDR1 is SGHTA and CDR2 is FQGNSA.